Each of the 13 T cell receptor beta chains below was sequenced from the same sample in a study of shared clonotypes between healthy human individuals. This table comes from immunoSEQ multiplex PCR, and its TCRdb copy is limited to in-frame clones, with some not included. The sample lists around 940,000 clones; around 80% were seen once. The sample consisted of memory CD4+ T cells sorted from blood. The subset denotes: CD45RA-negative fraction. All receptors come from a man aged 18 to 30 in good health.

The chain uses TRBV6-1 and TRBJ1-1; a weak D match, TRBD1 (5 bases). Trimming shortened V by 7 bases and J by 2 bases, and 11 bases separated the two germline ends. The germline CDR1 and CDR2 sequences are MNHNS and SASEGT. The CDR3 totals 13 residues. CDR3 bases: TGTGCCAGCACTGAGTGGACAAACACTGAAGCTTTCTTT. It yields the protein CASTEWTNTEAFF.

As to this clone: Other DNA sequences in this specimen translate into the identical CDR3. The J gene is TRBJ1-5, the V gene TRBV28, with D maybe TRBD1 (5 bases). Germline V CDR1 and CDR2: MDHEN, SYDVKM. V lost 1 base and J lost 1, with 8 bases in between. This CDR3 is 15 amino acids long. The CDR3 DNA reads TGTGCCAGCAGTTTATCCGGGGGAAGCAATCAGCCCCAGCATTTT. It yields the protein CASSLSGGSNQPQHF.

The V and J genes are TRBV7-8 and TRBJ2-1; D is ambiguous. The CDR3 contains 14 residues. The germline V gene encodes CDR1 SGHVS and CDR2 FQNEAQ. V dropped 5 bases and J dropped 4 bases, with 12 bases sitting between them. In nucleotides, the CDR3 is TGTGCCAGCAGCCCGCAGTCTGGGTACAATGAGCAGTTCTTC. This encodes CASSPQSGYNEQFF. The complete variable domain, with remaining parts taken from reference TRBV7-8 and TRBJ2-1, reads GAGVSQSPRYKVAKRGQDVALRCDPISGHVSLFWYQQALGQGPEFLTYFQNEAQLDKSGLPSDRFFAERPEGSVSTLKIQRTQQEDSAVYLCASSPQSGYNEQFFGPGTRLTVL.

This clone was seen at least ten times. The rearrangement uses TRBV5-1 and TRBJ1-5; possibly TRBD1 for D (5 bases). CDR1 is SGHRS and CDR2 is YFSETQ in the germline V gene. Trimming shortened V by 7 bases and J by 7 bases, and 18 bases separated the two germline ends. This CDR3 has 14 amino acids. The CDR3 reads CASRLAGEGQPQHF. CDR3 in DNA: TGCGCCAGCCGGTTGGCGGGGGAAGGCCAGCCCCAGCATTTT.

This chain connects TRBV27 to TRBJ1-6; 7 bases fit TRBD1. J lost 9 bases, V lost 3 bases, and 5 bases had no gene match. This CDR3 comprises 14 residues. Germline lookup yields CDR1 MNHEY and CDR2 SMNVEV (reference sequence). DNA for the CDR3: TGTGCCAGCAGTTTTGAGGGGGCGAGTTCACCCCTCCACTTT. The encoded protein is CASSFEGASSPLHF.

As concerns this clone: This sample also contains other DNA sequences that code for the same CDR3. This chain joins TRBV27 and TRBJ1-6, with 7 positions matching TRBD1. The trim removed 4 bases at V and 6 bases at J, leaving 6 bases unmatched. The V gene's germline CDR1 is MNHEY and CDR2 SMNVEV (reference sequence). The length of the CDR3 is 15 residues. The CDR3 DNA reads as TGTGCCAGCAGTTCGACAGGGACAGTTAATTCACCCCTCCACTTT. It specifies CASSSTGTVNSPLHF.

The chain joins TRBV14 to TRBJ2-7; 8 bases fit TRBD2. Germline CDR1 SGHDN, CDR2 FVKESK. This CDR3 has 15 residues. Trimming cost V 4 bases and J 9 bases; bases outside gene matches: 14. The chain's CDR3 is CASSLPGLAGTVQYF. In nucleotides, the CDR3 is TGTGCCAGCAGCCTCCCAGGACTAGCTGGGACTGTGCAGTACTTC.

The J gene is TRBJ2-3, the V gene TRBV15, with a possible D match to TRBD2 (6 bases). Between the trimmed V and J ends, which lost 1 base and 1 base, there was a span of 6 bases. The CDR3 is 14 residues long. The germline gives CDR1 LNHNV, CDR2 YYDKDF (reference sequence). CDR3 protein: CATSRAGGTDTQYF. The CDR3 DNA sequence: TGTGCCACCAGCAGAGCGGGGGGCACAGATACGCAGTATTTT.

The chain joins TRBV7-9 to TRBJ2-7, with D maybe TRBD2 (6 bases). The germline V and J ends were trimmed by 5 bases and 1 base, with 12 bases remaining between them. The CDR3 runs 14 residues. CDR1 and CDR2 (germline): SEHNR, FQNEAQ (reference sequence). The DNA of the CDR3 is TGTGCCAGCAGCCCGGGGGTTCATTCCTACGAGCAGTACTTC. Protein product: CASSPGVHSYEQYF.

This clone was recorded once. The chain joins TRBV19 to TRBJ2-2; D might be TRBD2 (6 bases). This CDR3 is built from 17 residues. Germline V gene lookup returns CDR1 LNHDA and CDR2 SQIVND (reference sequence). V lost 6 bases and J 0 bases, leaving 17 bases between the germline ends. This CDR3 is CASRAGRVFANTGELFF. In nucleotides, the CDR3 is TGTGCCAGTAGAGCGGGCCGGGTTTTCGCGAACACCGGGGAGCTGTTTTTT. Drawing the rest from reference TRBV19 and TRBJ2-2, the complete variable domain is DGGITQSPKYLFRKEGQNVTLSCEQNLNHDAMYWYRQDPGQGLRLIYYSQIVNDFQKGDIAEGYSVSREKKESFPLTVTSAQKNPTAFYLCASRAGRVFANTGELFFGEGSRLTVL.

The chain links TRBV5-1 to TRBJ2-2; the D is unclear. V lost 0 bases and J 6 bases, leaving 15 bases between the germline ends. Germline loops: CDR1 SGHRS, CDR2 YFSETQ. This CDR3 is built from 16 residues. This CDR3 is CASSLAPLLTAGELFF. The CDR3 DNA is TGCGCCAGCAGCTTGGCTCCGTTATTAACAGCCGGGGAGCTGTTTTTT.

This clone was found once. This CDR3 reads CASSFDGNYGYTF. As DNA, the CDR3 is TGTGCCAGCAGCTTCGACGGAAACTATGGCTACACCTTC. V gene TRBV11-2 combines with J gene TRBJ1-2; D gene ambiguous. Trimming took 3 bases from V and 2 from J, leaving 7 bases between them. The CDR3 consists of 13 residues. Germline CDR1 SGHAT, CDR2 FQNNGV.

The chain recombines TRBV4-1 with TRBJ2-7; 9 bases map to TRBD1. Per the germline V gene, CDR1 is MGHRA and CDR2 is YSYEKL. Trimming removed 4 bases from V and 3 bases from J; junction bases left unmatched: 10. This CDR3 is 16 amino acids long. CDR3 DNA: TGCGCCAGCAGCCCTTCCTCCGGGACAGGGCTCTACGAGCAGTACTTC. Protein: CASSPSSGTGLYEQYF.